This T cell receptor (beta chain) was obtained from a study of T cell responses to AZD1222 COVID-19 vaccine. Study at large: Pooled samples include second doses given at about 4 or 12 weeks.

Study outcomes and limitations: Seropositive AZD1222 recipients at baseline numbered only five or six. It was only after the peak T cell response that any repertoires were sampled.

Some clones are missing from TCRdb's copy, which holds only in-frame ones; the method was immunoSEQ multiplex PCR. The data contain around 150,000 clones, around 94% of them singletons. As regards this clone: Antigen specificity is unknown.

V was trimmed by 2 bases and J by 7 bases, leaving 12 bases between them. Germline V gene lookup returns CDR1 MNHEY and CDR2 SMNVEV (reference sequence). CDR3 length: 14 residues. Material: peripheral blood, obtained on day 0 of AZD1222 vaccination. This receptor was identified in an adult in good health. The chain couples TRBV27 to TRBJ2-1, with D tentatively TRBD1 or TRBD2 (5 bases each). CDR3 loop: CASSLRGVGNEQFF. The CDR3 nucleotides are TGTGCCAGCAGTTTAAGGGGAGTGGGAAATGAGCAGTTCTTC.